Listed here are 9 T cell receptor beta chains from one sample, sequenced in a study of blood T cells in healthy people across ages. A sample-barcoded 5' primer and a J-beta primer mix were used in a second PCR of roughly 7 to 11 cycles. TCRdb ran MiXCR on the 5' RACE reads and lists one entry per CDR3 protein. The sample holds hundreds of thousands of distinct CDR3 sequences; less than 45% are singletons and the top ten take around 30%. The material sequenced was blood. The receptors originated from a man older than 75 in good health.

V usage is TRBV5-6 and J usage is TRBJ2-2; 11 nucleotides align to TRBD1. Trimming cost V 4 bases and J 6 bases; bases outside gene matches: 8. CDR3 length: 16 residues. Germline-derived CDR1 and CDR2 are SGHDT and YYEEEE. The CDR3 here is CASSPGTGGLPGELFF. CDR3 coding DNA: TGTGCCAGCAGCCCTGGGACAGGGGGTCTCCCCGGGGAGCTGTTTTTT.

This clonotype was detected a few times. The chain has TRBV6-2 or TRBV6-3 and TRBJ2-1; a weak D match, TRBD2 (5 bases). V shed 4 bases and J shed 4 bases, with 11 bases lying between them. The CDR3 loop spans 14 amino acids. The germline CDR1 and CDR2 sequences are MNHEY and SVGEGT. CDR3 DNA: TGTGCCAGCAGTTCACAGCGGAGATACAATGAGCAGTTCTTC. Translation: CASSSQRRYNEQFF.

This clonotype was counted at least ten times. The CDR3 DNA follows: TGTGCCACCGCTATCCAGGGTTACGAGCAGTACTTC. Its translation: CATAIQGYEQYF. The chain combines TRBV15 with TRBJ2-7; D is possibly TRBD1 (5 bases). This CDR3 spans 12 amino acids. The V gene's germline CDR1 is LNHNV and CDR2 YYDKDF (reference sequence). Trimming took 8 bases from V and 4 from J, leaving 12 bases between them.

This clonotype showed up many times. The rearrangement uses TRBV28 and TRBJ2-5, with 7 bases identical to TRBD1. After removal of 4 bases from V and 4 bases from J, the junction contained 12 bases not matched to a gene. Germline lookup yields CDR1 MDHEN and CDR2 SYDVKM. The CDR3 sequence is 16 residues long. In nucleotides, the CDR3 is TGTGCCAGCAGTTCCCCGTCTAGGGGGCGCGGAGAGACCCAGTACTTC. It specifies CASSSPSRGRGETQYF.

The CDR3 DNA sequence: TGTGCCAGCAGCTTAAATGCCCTAGCGGGGAACCATGAGCAGTTCTTC. Translation: CASSLNALAGNHEQFF. The chain links TRBV7-9 to TRBJ2-1; 9 bases match TRBD2. Per germline, CDR1 SEHNR and CDR2 FQNEAQ (reference sequence). The CDR3 has 16 residues. The V and J ends lost 2 bases and 8 bases, in that order; junction bases with no gene match: 10.

The rearrangement links TRBV20-1 to TRBJ1-1, with a weak D call TRBD1 (6 bases). The germline CDR1 and CDR2 sequences are DFQATT and SNEGSKA (reference sequence). This CDR3 comprises 12 residues. The DNA of the CDR3 is TGCAGCGCAAACAGGGAAGGGCCTGAAGCTTTCTTT. Translated, it gives CSANREGPEAFF.

The chain joins TRBV7-2 to TRBJ2-2; no reliable D call. This CDR3 region has 18 residues. Germline V gives CDR1 SGHTA, CDR2 FQGNSA. V was pared by 4 bases and J by 0 bases, with 18 bases between. The CDR3 DNA follows: TGTGCCAGCAGCTCTCCACGCCAGGCAGACTCGAACACCGGGGAGCTGTTTTTT. It translates to CASSSPRQADSNTGELFF.

The gene calls are TRBV7-2 and TRBJ2-2; TRBD2 matches at 7 bases. The V segment lost 5 bases and the J segment 0 bases; nucleotides outside the gene matches: 9. Per germline, CDR1 SGHTA and CDR2 FQGNSA. This CDR3 contains 17 residues. CDR3 sequence: CASSEGPGTTNTGELFF. As DNA, the CDR3 is TGTGCCAGCAGCGAAGGGCCCGGGACTACGAACACCGGGGAGCTGTTTTTT.

This clonotype has more than one count but fewer than ten. The genes are TRBV6-2 or TRBV6-3 and TRBJ2-7, with TRBD1 as a possible D gene (6 bases). The CDR3 sequence is 15 residues long. Germline assignment: CDR1 MNHEY and CDR2 SVGEGT. Trimming removed 4 bases at V and 5 bases at J, with 18 bases between. As DNA, the CDR3 is TGTGCCAGCAGTTCTTGGAACTCAGGGGCCGACGAGCAGTACTTC. As protein: CASSSWNSGADEQYF.